The next 8 T cell receptor beta chains were all read from a single sample in a study of blood T cells in healthy people across ages. With a J-beta primer mix and a sample-barcoded 5' primer, a second PCR ran about 6 to 11 cycles. TCRdb reprocessed the 5' RACE reads via MiXCR and lists one record per CDR3 protein. The table shows some 1.6 million distinct CDR3 sequences, with 30% to 35% occurring only once. The sequenced sample consisted of blood. The receptors were sampled from a woman in her 30s in good health.

This clonotype was recorded once. The gene calls are TRBV5-5 and TRBJ2-2; tentatively, D is TRBD2 (5 bases). The CDR3 length is 16 residues. CDR1 is SGHKS and CDR2 is YYEKEE in the germline V gene (reference sequence). The V gene lost 2 bases and the J gene lost 13 bases, with 24 bases spanning the gap. As DNA, the CDR3 is TGTGCCAGCAGCTTAGGTCTTCGGGAATTAAGCCCTGGGCTGTTTTTT. Its protein is CASSLGLRELSPGLFF. Variable domain in full (rest from reference TRBV5-5 and TRBJ2-2): DAGVTQSPTHLIKTRGQQVTLRCSPISGHKSVSWYQQVLGQGPQFIFQYYEKEERGRGNFPDRFSARQFPNYSSELNVNALLLGDSALYLCASSLGLRELSPGLFFGEGSRLTVL.

Ten or more counts support this clonotype. The genes are TRBV20-1 and TRBJ2-7, with 12 bases that match TRBD2. This CDR3 region has 14 residues. V was pared by 5 bases and J by 4 bases, with 6 bases of the junction left unmatched. Germline-derived CDR1 and CDR2 are DFQATT and SNEGSKA (reference sequence). The CDR3 loop reads CSADRTSGAYEQYF. Written as DNA, the CDR3 is TGCAGTGCTGACAGGACTAGCGGGGCTTACGAGCAGTACTTC.

In the case of this clonotype: One end of the junction is discordant with germline, which a read error may explain. The genes are TRBV15 and TRBJ2-5; maybe TRBD1 (7 bases). The CDR3 is 14 residues long. Germline CDR1 and CDR2: LNHNV and YYDKDF (reference sequence). The CDR3: CATSRGQAGGEQYF. The CDR3 region has the DNA TGTGCCACTAGCAGAGGACAGGCCGGAGGGGAGCAGTACTTC.

Of note for this clonotype: The junction departs from the called germline gene at one end, perhaps through a read error. This chain joins TRBV5-1 and TRBJ2-4, with D possibly being TRBD2 (5 bases). CDR1 and CDR2 from the germline V gene are SGHRS and YFSETQ. This CDR3 has 17 amino acids. CDR3 amino acids: CASSLESGSIAKNTQYF. DNA for the CDR3: TGCGCCAGCAGCTTGGAGAGCGGATCGATTGCCAAAAACACTCAGTACTTC.

This rearrangement joins TRBV28 to TRBJ1-2; 8 bases are a match to TRBD1. Germline loops: CDR1 MDHEN, CDR2 SYDVKM. J gave up 8 bases and V 4 bases, and 9 bases lay outside the gene matches. The CDR3 spans 14 residues. The CDR3 DNA follows: TGTGCCAGCAGTTCCCCCGTGACAGGGGAAGGCTACACCTTC. This translates into CASSSPVTGEGYTF.

The chain links TRBV7-9 to TRBJ2-1; 12 nucleotides match TRBD2. Trimming took 7 bases from V and 6 from J; bases not matched to a gene: 7. The germline V gene encodes CDR1 SEHNR and CDR2 FQNEAQ (reference sequence). The CDR3 is 15 residues long. CDR3 protein: CASTKLAGGLNEQFF. As DNA, the CDR3 is TGTGCCAGCACCAAACTAGCGGGGGGTCTCAATGAGCAGTTCTTC.

The chain links TRBV20-1 to TRBJ2-5, with TRBD1 matching over 7 bases. CDR1 is DFQATT and CDR2 is SNEGSKA in the germline V gene (reference sequence). The V gene end was trimmed by 3 bases and the J gene end by 1 base; junction bases not matched to a gene: 14. The CDR3 totals 17 residues. CDR3 bases: TGCAGTGCTAGGGGGAAACGACAGGGCGCGGCCCAAGAGACCCAGTACTTC. Its protein product is CSARGKRQGAAQETQYF.

This clonotype was counted at least ten times. The chain is built from TRBV13 and TRBJ1-2; TRBD1 might be the D (5 bases). This CDR3 region has 12 residues. Germline V gene lookup returns CDR1 PRHDT and CDR2 FYEKMQ (reference sequence). Trimming left V 2 bases short and J 8 bases short, with 9 bases between. The CDR3 nucleotides are TGTGCCAGCAGCTTATCAGGGCGCGGCTACACCTTC. It translates to CASSLSGRGYTF. Filled out from reference TRBV13 and TRBJ1-2, the complete variable domain reads AAGVIQSPRHLIKEKRETATLKCYPIPRHDTVYWYQQGPGQDPQFLISFYEKMQSDKGSIPDRFSAQQFSDYHSELNMSSLELGDSALYFCASSLSGRGYTFGSGTRLTVV.